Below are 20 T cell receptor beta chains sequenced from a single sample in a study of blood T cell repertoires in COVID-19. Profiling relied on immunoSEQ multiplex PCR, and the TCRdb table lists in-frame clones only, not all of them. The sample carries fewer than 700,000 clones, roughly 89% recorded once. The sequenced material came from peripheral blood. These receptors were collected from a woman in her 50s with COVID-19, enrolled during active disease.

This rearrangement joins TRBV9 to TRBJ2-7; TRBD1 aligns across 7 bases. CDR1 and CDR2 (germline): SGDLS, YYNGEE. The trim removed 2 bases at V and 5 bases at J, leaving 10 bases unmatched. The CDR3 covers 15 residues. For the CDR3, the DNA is TGTGCCAGCAGCGTTGGGACAGCCTCGACCCACGAGCAGTACTTC. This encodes CASSVGTASTHEQYF.

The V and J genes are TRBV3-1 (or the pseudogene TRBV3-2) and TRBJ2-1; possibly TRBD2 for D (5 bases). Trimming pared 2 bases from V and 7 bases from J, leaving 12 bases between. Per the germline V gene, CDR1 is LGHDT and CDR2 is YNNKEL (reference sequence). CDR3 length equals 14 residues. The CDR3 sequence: CASSQRGRVNEQFF. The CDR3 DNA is TGTGCCAGCAGCCAAAGAGGGCGGGTAAATGAGCAGTTCTTC.

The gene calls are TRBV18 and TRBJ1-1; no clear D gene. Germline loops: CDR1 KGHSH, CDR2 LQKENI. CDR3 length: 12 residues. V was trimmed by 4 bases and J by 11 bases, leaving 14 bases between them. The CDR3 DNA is TGTGCCAGCTCACTTCTCAGCGGCGGCGCTTTCTTT. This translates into CASSLLSGGAFF.

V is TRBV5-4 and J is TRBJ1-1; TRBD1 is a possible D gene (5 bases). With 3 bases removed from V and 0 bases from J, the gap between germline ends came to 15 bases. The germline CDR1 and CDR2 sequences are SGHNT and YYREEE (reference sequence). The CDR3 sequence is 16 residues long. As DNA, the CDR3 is TGTGCCAGCAGCTCTGGTCTAGGGGTGGTGAACACTGAAGCTTTCTTT. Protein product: CASSSGLGVVNTEAFF. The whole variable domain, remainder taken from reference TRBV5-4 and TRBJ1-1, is ETGVTQSPTHLIKTRGQQVTLRCSSQSGHNTVSWYQQALGQGPQFIFQYYREEENGRGNFPPRFSGLQFPNYSSELNVNALELDDSALYLCASSSGLGVVNTEAFFGQGTRLTVV.

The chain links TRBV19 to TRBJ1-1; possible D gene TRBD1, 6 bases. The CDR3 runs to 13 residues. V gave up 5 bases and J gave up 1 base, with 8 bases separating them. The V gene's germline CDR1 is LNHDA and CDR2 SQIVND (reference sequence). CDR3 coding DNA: TGTGCCAGTAGTGCGACAGGGAACACTGAAGCTTTCTTT. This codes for CASSATGNTEAFF.

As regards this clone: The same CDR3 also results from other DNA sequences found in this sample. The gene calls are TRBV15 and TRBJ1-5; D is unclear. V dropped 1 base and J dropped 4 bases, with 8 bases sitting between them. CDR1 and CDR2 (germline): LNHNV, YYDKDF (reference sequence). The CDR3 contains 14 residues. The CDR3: CATSRGTVNQPQHF. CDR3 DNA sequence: TGTGCCACCAGCAGAGGTACAGTAAATCAGCCCCAGCATTTT.

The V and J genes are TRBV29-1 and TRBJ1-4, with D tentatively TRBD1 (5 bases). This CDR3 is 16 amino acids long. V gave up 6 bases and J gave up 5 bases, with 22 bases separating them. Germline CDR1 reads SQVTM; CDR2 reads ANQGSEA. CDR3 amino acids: CSVQRSAGRRNEKLFF. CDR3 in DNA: TGCAGCGTCCAAAGGTCCGCGGGACGGAGGAATGAAAAACTGTTTTTT.

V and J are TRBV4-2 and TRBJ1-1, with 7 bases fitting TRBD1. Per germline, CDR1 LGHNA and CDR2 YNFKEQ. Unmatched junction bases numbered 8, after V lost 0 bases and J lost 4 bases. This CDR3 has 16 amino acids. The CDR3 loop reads CASSQEGRGVSTEAFF. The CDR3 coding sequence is TGTGCCAGCAGCCAAGAGGGCAGGGGGGTGAGCACTGAAGCTTTCTTT.

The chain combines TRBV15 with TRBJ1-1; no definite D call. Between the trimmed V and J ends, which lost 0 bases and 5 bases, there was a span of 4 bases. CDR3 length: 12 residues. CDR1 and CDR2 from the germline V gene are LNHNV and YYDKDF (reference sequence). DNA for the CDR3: TGTGCCACCAGCAGAGATCGGACTGAAGCTTTCTTT. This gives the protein CATSRDRTEAFF. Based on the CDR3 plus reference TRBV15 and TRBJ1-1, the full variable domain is DAMVIQNPRYQVTQFGKPVTLSCSQTLNHNVMYWYQQKSSQAPKLLFHYYDKDFNNEADTPDNFQSRRPNTSFCFLDIRSPGLGDTAMYLCATSRDRTEAFFGQGTRLTVV.

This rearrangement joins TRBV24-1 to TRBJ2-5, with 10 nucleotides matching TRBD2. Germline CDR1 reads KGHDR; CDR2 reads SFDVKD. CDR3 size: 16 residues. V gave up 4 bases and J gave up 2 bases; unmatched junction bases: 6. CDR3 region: CATSEYTSGDQETQYF. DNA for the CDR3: TGTGCCACCAGTGAATATACTAGCGGGGATCAAGAGACCCAGTACTTC.

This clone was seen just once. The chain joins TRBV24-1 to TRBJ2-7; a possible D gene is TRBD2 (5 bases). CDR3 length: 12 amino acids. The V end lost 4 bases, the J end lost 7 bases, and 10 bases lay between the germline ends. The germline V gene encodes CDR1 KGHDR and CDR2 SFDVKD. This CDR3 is CATSEAGLEQYF. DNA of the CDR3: TGTGCCACCAGTGAGGCAGGACTGGAGCAGTACTTC.

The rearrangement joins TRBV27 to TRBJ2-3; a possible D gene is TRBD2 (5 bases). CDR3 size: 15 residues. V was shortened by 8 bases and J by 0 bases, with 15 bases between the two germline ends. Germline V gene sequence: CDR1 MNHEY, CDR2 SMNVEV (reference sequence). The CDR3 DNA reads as TGTGCCAGCTCAGGACTCACAATTAGCACAGATACGCAGTATTTT. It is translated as CASSGLTISTDTQYF.

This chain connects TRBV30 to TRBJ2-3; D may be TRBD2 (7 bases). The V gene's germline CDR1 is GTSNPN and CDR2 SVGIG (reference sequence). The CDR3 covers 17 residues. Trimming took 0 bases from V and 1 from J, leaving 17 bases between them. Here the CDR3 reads CAWSVGTGRGGTDTQYF. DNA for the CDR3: TGTGCCTGGAGTGTAGGAACAGGGAGGGGAGGCACAGATACGCAGTATTTT.

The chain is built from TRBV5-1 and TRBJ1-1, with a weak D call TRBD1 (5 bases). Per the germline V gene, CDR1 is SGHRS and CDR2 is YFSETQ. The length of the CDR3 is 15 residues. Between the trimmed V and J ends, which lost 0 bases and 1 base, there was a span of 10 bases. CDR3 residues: CASSLESQGNTEAFF. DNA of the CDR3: TGCGCCAGCAGCTTGGAGTCGCAGGGGAACACTGAAGCTTTCTTT.

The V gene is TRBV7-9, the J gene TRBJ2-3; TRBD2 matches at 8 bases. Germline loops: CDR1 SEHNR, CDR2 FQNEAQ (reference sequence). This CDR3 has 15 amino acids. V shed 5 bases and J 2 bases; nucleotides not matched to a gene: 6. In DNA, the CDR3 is TGTGCCAGCAGCCCTACTAGCGGACTCACAGATACGCAGTATTTT. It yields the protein CASSPTSGLTDTQYF. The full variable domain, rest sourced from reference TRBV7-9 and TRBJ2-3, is DTGVSQNPRHKITKRGQNVTFRCDPISEHNRLYWYRQTLGQGPEFLTYFQNEAQLEKSRLLSDRFSAERPKGSFSTLEIQRTEQGDSAMYLCASSPTSGLTDTQYFGPGTRLTVL.

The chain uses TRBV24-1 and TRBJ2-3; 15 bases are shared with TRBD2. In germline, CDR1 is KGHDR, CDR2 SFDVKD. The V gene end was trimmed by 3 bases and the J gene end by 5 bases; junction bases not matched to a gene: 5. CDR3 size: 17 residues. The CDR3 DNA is TGTGCCACCAGTGATAGGACTAGCGGGGGGGCCAGAGATACGCAGTATTTT. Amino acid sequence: CATSDRTSGGARDTQYF.

As DNA, the CDR3 is TGTGCCAGCAGGCGTTCCGGGACAGGGGGAGTTACTGAAGCTTTCTTT. The encoded protein is CASRRSGTGGVTEAFF. The chain uses TRBV9 and TRBJ1-1; TRBD1 aligns across 11 bases. This CDR3 has 16 residues. V shed 5 bases and J 5 bases; nucleotides not matched to a gene: 11. Germline lookup yields CDR1 SGDLS and CDR2 YYNGEE.

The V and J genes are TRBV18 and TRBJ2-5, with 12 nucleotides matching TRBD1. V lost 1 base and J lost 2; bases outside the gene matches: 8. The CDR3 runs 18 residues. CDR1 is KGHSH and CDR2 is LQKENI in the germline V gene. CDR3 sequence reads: CASSPLWDRGRTQETQYF. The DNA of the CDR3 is TGTGCCAGCTCACCACTCTGGGACAGGGGGCGCACTCAAGAGACCCAGTACTTC.

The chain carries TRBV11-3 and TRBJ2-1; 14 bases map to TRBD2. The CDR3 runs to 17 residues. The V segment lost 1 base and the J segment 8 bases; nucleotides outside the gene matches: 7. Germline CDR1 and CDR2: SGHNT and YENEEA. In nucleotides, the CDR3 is TGTGCCAGCAGCTTAGGACTAGCGGGGGGGCATGGCGATGAGCAGTTCTTC. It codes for CASSLGLAGGHGDEQFF.

The CDR3 DNA is TGTGCCAGCAGTGAATCTCGGGATGGGATTCGGGCTAATGAAAAACTGTTTTTT. As protein: CASSESRDGIRANEKLFF. The rearrangement uses TRBV25-1 and TRBJ1-4; the D is unclear. CDR1 and CDR2 (germline): MGHDK, SYGVNS. Trimming left V 1 base short and J 3 bases short, with 18 bases between. This CDR3 has 18 residues.